Shown below are 27 T cell receptor beta chains from a single sample sequenced in a study of cytomegalovirus exposure and HLA in healthy donors. Researchers ran the PCR with 60 Vbeta and 13 Jbeta primers. Some clones are missing from TCRdb's copy, which holds only in-frame ones; the method was immunoSEQ multiplex PCR. The sample holds 130,000 to 150,000 clones, approximately 80% seen once. Sequencing was done on a sample of PBMCs. These receptors all stem from a woman aged 40-49 years in good health and CMV-seropositive.

This clone was seen just once. J is TRBJ2-1 and V is TRBV28, with D possibly being TRBD1 (5 bases). Germline V gene data show CDR1 as MDHEN and CDR2 as SYDVKM. V was trimmed by 10 bases and J by 0 bases, leaving 13 bases between them. This CDR3 comprises 14 residues. The CDR3 bases are TGTGCCATCCGACAGCCAAGCTCCTACAATGAGCAGTTCTTC. This translates into CAIRQPSSYNEQFF.

The chain carries TRBV5-4 and TRBJ2-2; tentatively, D is TRBD2 (5 bases). The CDR3 totals 14 residues. V lost 4 bases and J lost 0, with 7 bases in between. Germline-derived CDR1 and CDR2 are SGHNT and YYREEE (reference sequence). DNA of the CDR3: TGTGCCAGCAGCCGGGATGCGAACACCGGGGAGCTGTTTTTT. It specifies CASSRDANTGELFF.

In the case of this clone: Sequence at one end of the junction differs from germline and may be a read error. The chain carries TRBV5-5 and TRBJ2-7; tentative D call: TRBD1 (6 bases). CDR1 is SGHKS, CDR2 YYEKEE, per germline (reference sequence). The CDR3 has 14 amino acids. The CDR3 spells CASSLGLTRGEQYF. The CDR3 DNA follows: TGTGCCAGCAGTTTGGGGTTGACCAGGGGCGAGCAGTACTTC.

In DNA form, the CDR3 reads TGTGCCAGCAGTTACCGGGACAGGGGCTACGAGCAGTACTTC. Translation: CASSYRDRGYEQYF. The chain uses TRBV6-5 and TRBJ2-7, with TRBD1 identical over 10 bases. The ends lost 2 bases at V and 3 bases at J; junction bases unmatched: 1. Germline V CDR1 and CDR2: MNHEY, SVGAGI. There are 14 residues in the CDR3.

This clone was detected only once. V usage is TRBV28 and J usage is TRBJ1-2; TRBD1 agrees at 10 bases. Germline V gene sequence: CDR1 MDHEN, CDR2 SYDVKM. Losses at the gene ends were 2 bases for V and 6 bases for J; bases not matched to a gene: 12. This CDR3 spans 17 amino acids. The CDR3 bases are TGTGCCAGCAGTTTAGCCCTGACAGGGGGCAGTATTAATGGCTACACCTTC. Protein sequence: CASSLALTGGSINGYTF.

This chain uses TRBV9 with TRBJ1-6; the match to TRBD1 covers 9 bases. Germline V gene lookup returns CDR1 SGDLS and CDR2 YYNGEE. The trim removed 3 bases at V and 7 bases at J, leaving 5 bases unmatched. The CDR3 has 15 residues. The CDR3 loop reads CASSAWTGANSPLHF. As DNA, the CDR3 is TGTGCCAGCAGCGCCTGGACAGGGGCCAATTCACCCCTCCACTTT.

This clone was seen only a few times. The rearrangement links TRBV6-5 to TRBJ2-7; 7 bases agree with TRBD1. The CDR3 has 15 amino acids. Germline trimming cut 6 bases from V and 3 bases from J; bases unmatched to any gene: 11. Germline assignment: CDR1 MNHEY and CDR2 SVGAGI. CDR3 in amino acids: CASSVYRGAFYEQYF. The CDR3 nucleotides are TGTGCCAGCAGCGTCTACAGGGGAGCATTCTACGAGCAGTACTTC.

The chain recombines TRBV25-1 with TRBJ1-2; TRBD1 might be the D (6 bases). V was trimmed by 5 bases and J by 4 bases, leaving 14 bases between them. CDR3 size: 14 residues. Germline loops: CDR1 MGHDK, CDR2 SYGVNS. The CDR3 region is CASSPGQNTYGYTF. DNA for the CDR3: TGTGCCAGCAGTCCGGGACAAAATACCTATGGCTACACCTTC.

The genes are TRBV5-6 and TRBJ1-4; a weak D match, TRBD1 (6 bases). Between the trimmed V and J ends, which lost 4 bases and 5 bases, there was a span of 12 bases. Germline-derived CDR1 and CDR2 are SGHDT and YYEEEE. The length of the CDR3 is 14 residues. The CDR3 DNA follows: TGTGCCAGCAGCCTAGACAGGAGCAATGAAAAACTGTTTTTT. This codes for CASSLDRSNEKLFF.

This rearrangement joins TRBV2 to TRBJ2-4, with D perhaps TRBD2 (5 bases). CDR1 and CDR2 from the germline V gene are SNHLY and FYNNEI. The V end lost 9 bases, the J end lost 8 bases, and 5 bases lay between the germline ends. The CDR3 sequence is 9 residues long. In DNA, the CDR3 is TGTGCCAGGGAGGACATTCAGTACTTC. This encodes CAREDIQYF.

The V gene is TRBV27, the J gene TRBJ2-7, with D perhaps TRBD1 (5 bases). CDR3 length: 13 residues. The germline V gene has CDR1 MNHEY and CDR2 SMNVEV (reference sequence). Trimming shortened V by 6 bases and J by 5 bases, and 14 bases separated the two germline ends. CDR3 in amino acids: CASRSNQGNEQYF. CDR3 coding DNA: TGTGCCAGCAGATCGAATCAGGGCAACGAGCAGTACTTC.

J is TRBJ1-6 and V is TRBV15; 11 bases match TRBD1. The trim removed 5 bases at V and 6 bases at J, leaving 6 bases unmatched. Germline CDR1 and CDR2: LNHNV and YYDKDF (reference sequence). The CDR3 is 16 residues long. In DNA, the CDR3 is TGTGCCACCAGCGAGGGACAGGGGGGACGTAATTCACCCCTCCACTTT. It encodes CATSEGQGGRNSPLHF. The variable domain in full, completed from reference TRBV15 and TRBJ1-6, reads DAMVIQNPRYQVTQFGKPVTLSCSQTLNHNVMYWYQQKSSQAPKLLFHYYDKDFNNEADTPDNFQSRRPNTSFCFLDIRSPGLGDTAMYLCATSEGQGGRNSPLHFGNGTRLTVT.

The CDR3 bases are TGCGCCAGCAGCTCTTTAACTAATTCCGGAAACACCATATATTTT. Translation: CASSSLTNSGNTIYF. The rearrangement joins TRBV5-1 to TRBJ1-3; D is undetermined. Trimming pared 3 bases from V and 4 bases from J, leaving 14 bases between. Germline CDR1 reads SGHRS; CDR2 reads YFSETQ. CDR3 size: 15 residues. Drawing the rest from reference TRBV5-1 and TRBJ1-3, the complete variable domain is KAGVTQTPRYLIKTRGQQVTLSCSPISGHRSVSWYQQTPGQGLQFLFEYFSETQRNKGNFPGRFSGRQFSNSRSEMNVSTLELGDSALYLCASSSLTNSGNTIYFGEGSWLTVV.

J is TRBJ1-1 and V is TRBV19; 7 bases fit TRBD1. Germline V gives CDR1 LNHDA, CDR2 SQIVND (reference sequence). CDR3 length: 17 residues. J was trimmed by 2 bases and V by 3 bases; bases with no gene match: 12. In DNA form, the CDR3 reads TGTGCCAGTAGTATGGTAGCCAGGGGGACCCTAAACACTGAAGCTTTCTTT. This sequence encodes CASSMVARGTLNTEAFF.

The gene calls are TRBV5-6 and TRBJ1-1; D is possibly TRBD1 (5 bases). This CDR3 spans 15 amino acids. V was cut by 5 bases and J by 2 bases, with 16 bases left in between. Germline values: CDR1 SGHDT, CDR2 YYEEEE. In nucleotides, the CDR3 is TGTGCCAGCAGTCACGGGGGGGTCGTAAACACTGAAGCTTTCTTT. Encoded protein: CASSHGGVVNTEAFF.

The chain employs TRBV9 and TRBJ2-1; 9 bases align to TRBD1. This CDR3 has 14 residues. In germline, CDR1 is SGDLS, CDR2 YYNGEE. V shed 2 bases, J shed 10 bases, and the junction held 7 bases outside the gene matches. This chain's CDR3 is CASSVGQGYREQFF. The CDR3, as DNA: TGTGCCAGCAGCGTCGGACAGGGGTACAGAGAGCAGTTCTTC.

The chain employs TRBV5-6 and TRBJ2-7; TRBD1 matches 8 bases. V was clipped by 0 bases and J by 4 bases; unmatched bases: 3. The CDR3 spans 14 residues. Germline assignment: CDR1 SGHDT and CDR2 YYEEEE. The DNA for the CDR3 is TGTGCCAGCAGCTTGGGACAGGGGTTGTACGAGCAGTACTTC. Translation gives CASSLGQGLYEQYF.

The rearrangement links TRBV19 to TRBJ1-2; tentative D call: TRBD1 (6 bases). This CDR3 spans 15 amino acids. Trimming stripped 4 bases from V and 1 base from J, with 13 bases between. Germline V gene data show CDR1 as LNHDA and CDR2 as SQIVND (reference sequence). CDR3 region: CASSTETGFNYGYTF. CDR3 DNA sequence: TGTGCCAGTAGTACGGAGACAGGTTTTAACTATGGCTACACCTTC.

This clone came up a few times. The chain combines TRBV10-1 with TRBJ1-1, with D perhaps TRBD1 (6 bases). The V end lost 4 bases, the J end lost 1 base, and 7 bases lay between the germline ends. The V gene's germline CDR1 is WNHNN and CDR2 SYGVQD (reference sequence). The CDR3 length is 13 residues. The CDR3 DNA is TGCGCCAGCAGTGGACAGGCGAACACTGAAGCTTTCTTT. Amino acid sequence: CASSGQANTEAFF.

This chain uses TRBV9 with TRBJ2-5; 10 positions match TRBD1. Germline V gene sequence: CDR1 SGDLS, CDR2 YYNGEE. Trimming at V came to 4 bases and at J to 1 base, leaving 4 bases not matched to a gene. The CDR3 spans 15 residues. The CDR3, as DNA: TGTGCCAGCAGCCCCCGGGACAGGGGCCAAGAGACCCAGTACTTC. This sequence encodes CASSPRDRGQETQYF.

This chain connects TRBV9 to TRBJ2-5; a weak D match, TRBD1 (6 bases). This CDR3 is built from 15 residues. In germline, CDR1 is SGDLS, CDR2 YYNGEE. Trimming cost V 3 bases and J 0 bases, with 12 bases left between them. This chain's CDR3 is CASSGYRDNQETQYF. CDR3 sequence (DNA): TGTGCCAGCAGCGGATACCGGGACAACCAAGAGACCCAGTACTTC. The variable domain in full, completed from reference TRBV9 and TRBJ2-5, reads DSGVTQTPKHLITATGQRVTLRCSPRSGDLSVYWYQQSLDQGLQFLIQYYNGEERAKGNILERFSAQQFPDLHSELNLSSLELGDSALYFCASSGYRDNQETQYFGPGTRLLVL.

The rearrangement joins TRBV30 to TRBJ2-3; D possibly corresponds to TRBD2 (6 bases). Trimming took off 0 bases at V and 5 bases at J, with 6 bases between the two ends. The CDR3 has 12 amino acids. Germline CDR1 reads GTSNPN; CDR2 reads SVGIG (reference sequence). The CDR3 is CAWSVGGDTQYF. The CDR3, as DNA: TGTGCCTGGAGTGTCGGGGGAGATACGCAGTATTTT.

The chain carries TRBV9 and TRBJ2-3; D remains ambiguous. CDR1 is SGDLS and CDR2 is YYNGEE in the germline V gene. V was shortened by 1 base and J by 4 bases, with 10 bases between the two germline ends. CDR3 length: 14 amino acids. CDR3 loop: CASSVQFSPDTQYF. CDR3 coding DNA: TGTGCCAGCAGCGTACAGTTTAGCCCAGATACGCAGTATTTT.

The chain combines TRBV19 with TRBJ1-2; 7 bases agree with TRBD1. This CDR3 comprises 14 residues. V shed 6 bases and J 0 bases; nucleotides not matched to a gene: 4. CDR1 LNHDA and CDR2 SQIVND come from the germline V gene (reference sequence). The DNA of the CDR3 is TGTGCCAGTAGCTATGGGACAGCTAACTATGGCTACACCTTC. Amino acid sequence: CASSYGTANYGYTF.

The chain combines TRBV5-4 with TRBJ1-1; a possible D gene is TRBD1 (5 bases). This CDR3 has 14 amino acids. V was shortened by 3 bases and J by 1 base, with 10 bases between the two germline ends. The germline CDR1 and CDR2 sequences are SGHNT and YYREEE (reference sequence). CDR3: CASSSAQGNTEAFF. The CDR3, as DNA: TGTGCCAGCAGCTCGGCGCAGGGGAACACTGAAGCTTTCTTT.

The chain combines TRBV28 with TRBJ2-2; 7 positions agree with TRBD1. From germline, CDR1 is MDHEN and CDR2 SYDVKM. CDR3 length: 13 residues. The trim removed 3 bases at V and 7 bases at J, leaving 2 bases unmatched. CDR3 region: CASSFTGDGELFF. CDR3 nucleotide sequence: TGTGCCAGCAGTTTCACAGGGGACGGGGAGCTGTTTTTT.

V and J are TRBV7-8 and TRBJ1-1; perhaps TRBD1 as D (6 bases). V dropped 5 bases and J dropped 6 bases, with 13 bases sitting between them. There are 13 residues in the CDR3. Germline V gives CDR1 SGHVS, CDR2 FQNEAQ. The CDR3 is CASSPVGHAEAFF. DNA of the CDR3: TGTGCCAGCAGCCCTGTGGGACACGCTGAAGCTTTCTTT.